The source of this T cell receptor beta chain is a study of quantifying T cell responses using KT2 cells. Study summary: Reverse transcription used primers in the TCR alpha and beta constant regions.

This clonotype was counted ten times or more. Its antigen is not identified. An oligo carrying a UMI was ligated to the cDNA 3' end. The first PCR ran 3 to 5 cycles with an equimolar RC1.1 and RC1.2 beta primer mix. A single record per CDR3 protein comes from TCRdb applying MiXCR to the UMI-ligation and nested PCR reads. The profile covers 25,000 to 35,000 distinct CDR3 sequences, with 7.3% appearing a single time and 15% to 17% taken by the ten largest. Germline V CDR1 and CDR2: SEHNR, FQNEAQ (reference sequence). With 5 bases removed from V and 2 bases from J, the gap between germline ends came to 12 bases. CDR3 length equals 14 residues. Study-wide results and caveats: KT2 clone alpha and beta sequence counts scaled linearly with input KT2 cell number. KT2 sequence counts showed saturation when very many KT2 cells were spiked in.

The chain uses TRBV7-9 and TRBJ1-1; D is unresolved. Sequencing used PBMCs spiked with cells of the T cell clone KT2. This clonotype originated in a human donor. This chain's CDR3 is CASSREGGNTEAFF. In nucleotides, the CDR3 is TGTGCCAGCAGCCGAGAGGGCGGAAACACTGAAGCTTTCTTT.